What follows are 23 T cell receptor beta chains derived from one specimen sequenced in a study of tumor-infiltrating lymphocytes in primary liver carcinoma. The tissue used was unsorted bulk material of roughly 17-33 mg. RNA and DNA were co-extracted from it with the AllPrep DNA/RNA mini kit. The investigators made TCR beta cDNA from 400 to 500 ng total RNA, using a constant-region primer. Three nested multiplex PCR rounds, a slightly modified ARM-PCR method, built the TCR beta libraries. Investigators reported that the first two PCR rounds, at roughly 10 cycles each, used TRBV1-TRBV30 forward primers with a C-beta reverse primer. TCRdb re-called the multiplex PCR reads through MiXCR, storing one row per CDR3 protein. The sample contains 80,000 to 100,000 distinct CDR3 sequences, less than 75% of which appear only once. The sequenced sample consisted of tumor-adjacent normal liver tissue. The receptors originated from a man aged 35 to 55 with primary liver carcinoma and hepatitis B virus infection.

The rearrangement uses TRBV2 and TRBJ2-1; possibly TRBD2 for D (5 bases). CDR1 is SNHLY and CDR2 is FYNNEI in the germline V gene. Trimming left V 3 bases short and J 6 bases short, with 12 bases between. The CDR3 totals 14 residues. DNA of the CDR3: TGTGCCAGCAGTGATAGCGAGACTATCAATGAGCAGTTCTTC. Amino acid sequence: CASSDSETINEQFF.

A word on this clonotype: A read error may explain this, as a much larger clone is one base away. This CDR3 reads CASSEAGGRADTQYF. The CDR3 DNA follows: TGTGCCAGCAGTGAAGCTGGCGGGAGGGCAGATACGCAGTATTTT. The genes are TRBV6-1 and TRBJ2-3; 9 nucleotides agree with TRBD2. The trim removed 0 bases at V and 4 bases at J, leaving 2 bases unmatched. The CDR3 sequence is 15 residues long. From germline, CDR1 is MNHNS and CDR2 SASEGT.

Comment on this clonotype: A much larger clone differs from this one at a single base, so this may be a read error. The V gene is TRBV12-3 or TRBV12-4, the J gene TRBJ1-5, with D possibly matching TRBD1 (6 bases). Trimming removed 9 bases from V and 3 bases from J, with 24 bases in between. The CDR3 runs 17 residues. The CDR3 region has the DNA TGTGCCAGTGCGGGGGGCAGTCCCATGGGAACCAATCAGCCCCAGCATTTT. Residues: CASAGGSPMGTNQPQHF.

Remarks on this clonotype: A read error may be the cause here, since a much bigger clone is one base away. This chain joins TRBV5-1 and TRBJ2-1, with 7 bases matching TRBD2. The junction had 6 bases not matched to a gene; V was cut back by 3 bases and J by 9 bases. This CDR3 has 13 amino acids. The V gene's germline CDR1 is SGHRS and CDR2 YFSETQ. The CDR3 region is CASSWRESLEQFF. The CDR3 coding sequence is TGCGCCAGCAGCTGGCGGGAGAGCCTTGAGCAGTTCTTC.

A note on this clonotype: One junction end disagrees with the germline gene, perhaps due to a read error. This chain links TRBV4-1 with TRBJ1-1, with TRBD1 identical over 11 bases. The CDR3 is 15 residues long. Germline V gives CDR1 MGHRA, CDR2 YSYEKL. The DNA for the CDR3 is TGCGCCAGCAGGGCTGGACAGGGGGCAAGCACTGAAGCCTTCTTT. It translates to CASRAGQGASTEAFF.

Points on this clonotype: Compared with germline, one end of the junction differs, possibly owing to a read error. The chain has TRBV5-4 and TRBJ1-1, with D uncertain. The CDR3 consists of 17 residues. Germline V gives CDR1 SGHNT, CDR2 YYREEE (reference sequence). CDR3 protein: CASSLESWSPMSTEASF. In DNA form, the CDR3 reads TGTGCCAGCAGCTTGGAGTCCTGGTCTCCAATGAGCACTGAGGCTTCCTTT.

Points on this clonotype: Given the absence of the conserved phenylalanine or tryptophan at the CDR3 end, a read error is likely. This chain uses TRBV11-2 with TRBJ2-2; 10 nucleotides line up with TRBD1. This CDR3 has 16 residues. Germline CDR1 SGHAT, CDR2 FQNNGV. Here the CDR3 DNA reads TGTGCTAGCAGCTGGGGACAGGGGTTGAACAGCGGGGAGCTGTTTTTA. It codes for CASSWGQGLNSGELFL.

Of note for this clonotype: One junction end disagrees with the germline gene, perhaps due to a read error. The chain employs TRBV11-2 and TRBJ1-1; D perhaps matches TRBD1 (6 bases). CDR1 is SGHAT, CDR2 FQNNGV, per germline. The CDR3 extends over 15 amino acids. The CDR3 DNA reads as TGTGCCAGCAGCTTAGAGCCGGGGGCGCAAACTGAAGCTATCTTT. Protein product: CASSLEPGAQTEAIF.

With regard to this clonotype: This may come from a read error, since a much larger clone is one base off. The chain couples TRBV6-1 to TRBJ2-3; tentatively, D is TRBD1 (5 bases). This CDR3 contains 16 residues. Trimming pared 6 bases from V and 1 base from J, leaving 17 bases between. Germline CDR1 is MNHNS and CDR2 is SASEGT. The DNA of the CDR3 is TGTGCCAGCAGCCGCGGCCAGCTCAGGGGCACAGATACGCAGTATTTT. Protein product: CASSRGQLRGTDTQYF.

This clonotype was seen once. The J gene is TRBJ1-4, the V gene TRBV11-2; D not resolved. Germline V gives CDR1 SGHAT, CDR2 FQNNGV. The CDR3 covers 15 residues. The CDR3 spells CATSLLGGFNEKLFF. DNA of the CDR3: TGTGCTACCAGCCTCTTAGGAGGTTTTAATGAAAAACTGTTTTTT.

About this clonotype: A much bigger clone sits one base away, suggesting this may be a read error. The CDR3 bases are TGTGCCAACAGATTCGGACCAACGTTCGCGGACGAGCAGTACTTC. Translation: CANRFGPTFADEQYF. The chain couples TRBV5-6 to TRBJ2-7, with unresolved D. Germline values: CDR1 SGHDT, CDR2 YYEEEE. V shed 9 bases and J shed 5 bases, with 24 bases lying between them. This CDR3 contains 15 residues. Supplemented by reference TRBV5-6 and TRBJ2-7, the full variable domain reads DAGVTQSPTHLIKTRGQQVTLRCSPKSGHDTVSWYQQALGQGPQFIFQYYEEEERQRGNFPDRFSGHQFPNYSSELNVNALLLGDSALYLCANRFGPTFADEQYFGPGTRLTVT.

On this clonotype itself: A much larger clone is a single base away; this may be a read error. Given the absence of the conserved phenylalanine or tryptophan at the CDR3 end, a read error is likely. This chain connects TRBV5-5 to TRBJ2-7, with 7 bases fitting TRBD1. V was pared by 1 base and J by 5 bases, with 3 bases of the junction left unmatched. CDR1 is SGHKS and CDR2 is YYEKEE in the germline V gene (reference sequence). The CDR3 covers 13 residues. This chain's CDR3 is CASSLTGVNEQYL. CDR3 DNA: TGTGCCAGCAGCTTGACAGGGGTGAACGAGCAGTACCTC.

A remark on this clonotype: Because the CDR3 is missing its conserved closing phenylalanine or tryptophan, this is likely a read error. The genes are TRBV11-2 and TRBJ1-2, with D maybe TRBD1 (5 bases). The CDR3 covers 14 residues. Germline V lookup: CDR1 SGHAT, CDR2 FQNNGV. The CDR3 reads CVSSSQLGTDGYTI. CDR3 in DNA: TGTGTCAGCAGCTCGCAATTAGGGACCGACGGCTACACCATC.

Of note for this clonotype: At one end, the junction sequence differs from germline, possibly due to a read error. The CDR3 DNA reads as TGCAGCGTTGCTGGGGACGACACTGAAGCCTTCTTT. Protein product: CSVAGDDTEAFF. V usage is TRBV29-1 and J usage is TRBJ1-1; tentative D call: TRBD1 (5 bases). Per the germline V gene, CDR1 is SQVTM and CDR2 is ANQGSEA. This CDR3 is 12 amino acids long.

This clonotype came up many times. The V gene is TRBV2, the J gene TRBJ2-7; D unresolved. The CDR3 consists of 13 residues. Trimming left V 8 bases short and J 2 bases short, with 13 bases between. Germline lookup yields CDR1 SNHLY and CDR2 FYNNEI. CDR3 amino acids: CASEETNAYEQYF. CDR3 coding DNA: TGTGCCAGCGAGGAGACAAATGCCTACGAGCAGTACTTC.

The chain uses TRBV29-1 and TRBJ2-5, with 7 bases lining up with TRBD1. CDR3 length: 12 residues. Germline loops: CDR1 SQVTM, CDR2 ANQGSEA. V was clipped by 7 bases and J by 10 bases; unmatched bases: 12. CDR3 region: CSAGQAKSIQYF. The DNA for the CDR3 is TGCAGCGCCGGACAGGCCAAATCCATCCAGTACTTC.

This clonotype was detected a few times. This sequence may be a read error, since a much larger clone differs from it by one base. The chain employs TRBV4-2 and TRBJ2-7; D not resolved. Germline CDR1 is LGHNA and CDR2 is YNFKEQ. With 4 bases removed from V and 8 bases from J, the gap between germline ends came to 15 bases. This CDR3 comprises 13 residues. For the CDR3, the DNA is TGTGCCAGCAGCCCCGCAGTATCGGGCAAGCAGTACTTC. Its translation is CASSPAVSGKQYF.

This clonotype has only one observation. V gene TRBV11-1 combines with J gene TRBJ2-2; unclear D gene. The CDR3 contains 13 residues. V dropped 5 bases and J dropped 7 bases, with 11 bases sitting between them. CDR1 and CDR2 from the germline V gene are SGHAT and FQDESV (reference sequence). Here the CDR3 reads CASSRVIIGELFF. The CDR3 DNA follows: TGTGCCAGCAGCAGGGTAATTATCGGGGAGCTGTTTTTT.

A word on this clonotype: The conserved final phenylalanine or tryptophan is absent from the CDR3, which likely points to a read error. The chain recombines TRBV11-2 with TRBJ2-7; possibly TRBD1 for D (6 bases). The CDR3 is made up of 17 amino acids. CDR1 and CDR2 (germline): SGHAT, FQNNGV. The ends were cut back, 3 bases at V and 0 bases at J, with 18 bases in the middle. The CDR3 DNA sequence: TGTGCCAGCAGCTTGGACTTCGGGACACCCGGCTCCTACGAGCAGTACCTC. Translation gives CASSLDFGTPGSYEQYL.

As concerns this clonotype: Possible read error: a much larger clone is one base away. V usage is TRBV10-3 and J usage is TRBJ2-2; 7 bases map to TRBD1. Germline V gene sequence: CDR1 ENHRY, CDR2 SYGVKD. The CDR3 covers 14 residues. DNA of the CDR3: TGTGCCATCACCGGGGACAGACTCACCAGGGAGCTGTTTTTT. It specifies CAITGDRLTRELFF.

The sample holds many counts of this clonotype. Here the CDR3 reads CSGGQALSGSGATDTQYF. The CDR3 coding sequence is TGCAGCGGTGGACAGGCGCTAAGCGGGAGCGGCGCCACAGATACGCAGTATTTT. J is TRBJ2-3 and V is TRBV29-1, with a weak D call TRBD2 (8 bases). V was trimmed by 7 bases and J by 2 bases, leaving 28 bases between them. The CDR3 consists of 18 residues. Looked up from germline, CDR1 is SQVTM and CDR2 is ANQGSEA.

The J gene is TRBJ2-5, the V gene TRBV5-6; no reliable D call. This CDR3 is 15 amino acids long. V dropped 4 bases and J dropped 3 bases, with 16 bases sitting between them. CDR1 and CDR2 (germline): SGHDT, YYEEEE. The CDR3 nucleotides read TGTGCCAGCAGCCTCTTGGGGTCCGGAGAAGAGACCCAGTACTTC. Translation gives CASSLLGSGEETQYF.

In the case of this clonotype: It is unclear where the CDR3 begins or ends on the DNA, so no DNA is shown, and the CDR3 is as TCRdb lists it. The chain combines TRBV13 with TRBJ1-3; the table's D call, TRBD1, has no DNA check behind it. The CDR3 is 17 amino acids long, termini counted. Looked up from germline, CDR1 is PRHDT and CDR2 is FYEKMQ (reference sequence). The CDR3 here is CASSLKVGTGSGNTIHF.